This TCR beta chain was sequenced during a study of cytomegalovirus exposure and HLA in healthy donors. Turning to the study itself: There were some 400 genotyped donors. Of these, 75% to 90% fell in the genetic ancestry cluster associated with self-reported Caucasian donors.

Samples came from healthy bone marrow donors. PCR amplification relied on 60 Vbeta primers (plus 13 Jbeta primers). Clones were read by immunoSEQ multiplex PCR, and TCRdb kept only the in-frame ones, dropping some. The ten most abundant clones cover around 2.7% of a sample with some 120,000 clones. The CDR3 length is 15 residues. CDR1 SQVTM and CDR2 ANQGSEA come from the germline V gene. V lost 0 bases to trimming and J lost 2 bases; unmatched junction nucleotides: 7. This sequence joins TRBV29-1 and TRBJ2-7; 7 nucleotides agree with TRBD1. The sample consisted of PBMCs. The source of this sequence is a young man in good health and CMV-seronegative. The CDR3 loop is CSVEDSEGGPYEQYF. The CDR3 region has the DNA TGCAGCGTTGAAGATTCAGAAGGGGGCCCCTACGAGCAGTACTTC.